This T cell receptor (beta chain) originates from a study of blood T cell repertoires in COVID-19. Study summary: PBMCs, B-cell-depleted T cells, or T cells were the source of the cDNA or gDNA that made up the material.

In the source study's methods: Reference gene primer amplification yielded estimated nucleated cell counts. Assay: immunoSEQ multiplex PCR; the TCRdb copy retains only in-frame clones and omits some. D and trimming come from the DNA, and the V and J calls and clone size come from that table. The table includes about 170,000 clones, roughly 84% detected once. Note on this clone: Within the sample, other DNA sequences also encode this same CDR3.

The CDR3 spans 12 residues. Germline V lookup: CDR1 SGHRS, CDR2 YFSETQ. Trimming cost V 1 base and J 8 bases, with 9 bases left between them. The chain uses TRBV5-1 and TRBJ1-2; the D gene is possibly TRBD1 (6 bases). This clonotype was sampled from a woman aged 60-75 years with acute or convalescent COVID-19. Material: peripheral blood. The CDR3 loop reads CASSLTGSGYTF. CDR3 DNA: TGCGCCAGCAGCTTGACAGGGAGCGGCTACACCTTC.